Each of the 28 T cell receptor beta chains below was sequenced from the same sample in a study of T cell responses to AZD1222 COVID-19 vaccine. Assay used: immunoSEQ multiplex PCR; TCRdb lists only in-frame clones, some missing. The data hold 150,000 to 180,000 clones, with roughly nine tenths observed a single time. This material consisted of peripheral blood, taken on day 0 of AZD1222 vaccination. These receptors were taken from an adult in good health.

The J gene is TRBJ1-1, the V gene TRBV11-3; no definite D call. Germline-derived CDR1 and CDR2 are SGHNT and YENEEA. The ends were cut back, 1 base at V and 1 base at J, with 4 bases in the middle. The CDR3 contains 13 residues. CDR3 coding DNA: TGTGCCAGCAGCTTAGTGGAGAACACTGAAGCTTTCTTT. Protein product: CASSLVENTEAFF.

The V call is TRBV19, the J call TRBJ1-5; D is perhaps TRBD1 (5 bases). Germline V CDR1 and CDR2: LNHDA, SQIVND (reference sequence). This CDR3 comprises 16 residues. The V end was cut by 4 bases, the J end by 5 bases, with 18 bases between. CDR3 in DNA: TGTGCCAGTAGTACCCGAAGAGAGGGGAGCGATCAGCCCCAGCATTTT. Amino acid sequence: CASSTRREGSDQPQHF.

The chain links TRBV5-1 to TRBJ2-1, with 9 bases that match TRBD1. The ends lost 4 bases at V and 4 bases at J; junction bases unmatched: 6. The germline V gene encodes CDR1 SGHRS and CDR2 YFSETQ. The CDR3 spans 15 residues. CDR3 bases: TGCGCCAGCAGCAATAGACAGGGGGGTTACAATGAGCAGTTCTTC. Encoded protein: CASSNRQGGYNEQFF.

The genes are TRBV4-3 and TRBJ2-1, with TRBD2 identical over 7 bases. The CDR3 spans 15 residues. CDR1 is LGHNA and CDR2 is YSLEER in the germline V gene. J gave up 0 bases and V 2 bases, and 1 base lay outside the gene matches. The CDR3 protein is CASSQLAVSYNEQFF. The DNA of the CDR3 is TGCGCCAGCAGCCAACTAGCGGTCTCCTACAATGAGCAGTTCTTC.

The chain is built from TRBV7-6 and TRBJ2-1, with 8 bases matching TRBD2. CDR1 is SGHVS, CDR2 FNYEAQ, per germline. Trimming removed 1 base from V and 4 bases from J; junction bases left unmatched: 9. The CDR3 totals 17 residues. DNA of the CDR3: TGTGCCAGCAGCTTAGGGGGGCGGGGGGCCCAGTACAATGAGCAGTTCTTC. As protein: CASSLGGRGAQYNEQFF.

The gene calls are TRBV15 and TRBJ1-1; D is unresolved. CDR3 size: 13 residues. V dropped 0 bases and J dropped 8 bases, with 10 bases sitting between them. Germline-derived CDR1 and CDR2 are LNHNV and YYDKDF (reference sequence). CDR3 bases: TGTGCCACCAGCAGAGATGGGAGTAGGGAAGCTTTCTTT. This codes for CATSRDGSREAFF.

As to this clone: The same CDR3 is also encoded by other DNA sequences in this sample. The chain combines TRBV19 with TRBJ1-2; no clear D. The V gene lost 2 bases and the J gene lost 4 bases, with 5 bases spanning the gap. The CDR3 runs 12 residues. Germline CDR1 is LNHDA and CDR2 is SQIVND (reference sequence). The CDR3 sequence is CASSISFYGYTF. Written as DNA, the CDR3 is TGTGCCAGTAGTATATCATTCTATGGCTACACCTTC.

V and J are TRBV9 and TRBJ2-5; 7 nucleotides agree with TRBD2. The ends lost 0 bases at V and 1 base at J; junction bases unmatched: 6. Per germline, CDR1 SGDLS and CDR2 YYNGEE. This CDR3 is built from 16 residues. The CDR3 DNA sequence: TGTGCCAGCAGCGTAGGGCTAGCGGCCCCCCAAGAGACCCAGTACTTC. Its translation: CASSVGLAAPQETQYF.

V gene TRBV5-4 combines with J gene TRBJ1-2; TRBD1 matches 9 bases. This CDR3 has 17 amino acids. Per germline, CDR1 SGHNT and CDR2 YYREEE (reference sequence). V was pared by 4 bases and J by 4 bases, with 14 bases of the junction left unmatched. The CDR3 DNA reads as TGTGCCAGCAGCCATGCTCCGGGACAGGGAACACTCTATGGCTACACCTTC. As protein: CASSHAPGQGTLYGYTF.

J is TRBJ1-2 and V is TRBV7-9; D not certain. V lost 3 bases and J lost 7, with 9 bases in between. Germline CDR1 SEHNR, CDR2 FQNEAQ (reference sequence). The CDR3 is 12 amino acids. Written as DNA, the CDR3 is TGTGCCAGCAGCTTCGATGGGGTTGGCTACACCTTC. This encodes CASSFDGVGYTF.

In this sample, this clone turned up once. This chain connects TRBV3-1 (or the pseudogene TRBV3-2) to TRBJ2-7; the D gene is possibly TRBD1 (5 bases). Germline V gene data show CDR1 as LGHDT and CDR2 as YNNKEL (reference sequence). V lost 3 bases and J lost 4, with 13 bases in between. The CDR3 consists of 14 residues. The DNA of the CDR3 is TGTGCCAGCAGCCAGGCCCGACAGACGTACGAGCAGTACTTC. This translates into CASSQARQTYEQYF.

This sequence joins TRBV18 and TRBJ1-5, with unresolved D. The CDR3 runs to 13 residues. CDR1 is KGHSH, CDR2 LQKENI, per germline. The ends were cut back, 3 bases at V and 4 bases at J, with 7 bases in the middle. CDR3 bases: TGTGCCAGCTCACCGTCACGGAATCAGCCCCAGCATTTT. It translates to CASSPSRNQPQHF.

V usage is TRBV7-8 and J usage is TRBJ1-3; 9 bases align to TRBD1. The CDR3 sequence is 16 residues long. V was pared by 4 bases and J by 5 bases, with 9 bases of the junction left unmatched. The V gene's germline CDR1 is SGHVS and CDR2 FQNEAQ. CDR3 residues: CASSSEQGARRNTIYF. The CDR3 DNA follows: TGTGCCAGCAGCTCCGAACAGGGGGCGCGAAGAAACACCATATATTTT.

The rearrangement joins TRBV5-1 to TRBJ2-7; 8 positions match TRBD2. Trimming at V came to 6 bases and at J to 2 bases, leaving 7 bases not matched to a gene. Germline V CDR1 and CDR2: SGHRS, YFSETQ. This CDR3 contains 14 residues. CDR3: CASTPSGSTYEQYF. The CDR3 DNA reads TGCGCCAGCACCCCAAGCGGGAGCACCTACGAGCAGTACTTC.

The V gene is TRBV5-1, the J gene TRBJ2-1, with D maybe TRBD2 (6 bases). This CDR3 is 17 amino acids long. CDR1 and CDR2 (germline): SGHRS, YFSETQ. Trimming took off 0 bases at V and 1 base at J, with 14 bases between the two ends. The CDR3 DNA follows: TGCGCCAGCAGCTTGGCCTTGGTAGCGGCTTCCTACAATGAGCAGTTCTTC. It translates to CASSLALVAASYNEQFF.

The chain uses TRBV7-3 and TRBJ2-5; 7 nucleotides match TRBD1. The ends lost 3 bases at V and 4 bases at J; junction bases unmatched: 2. There are 13 residues in the CDR3. CDR1 is SGHTA and CDR2 is FQGTGA in the germline V gene. CDR3: CASSLTGSETQYF. DNA of the CDR3: TGTGCCAGCAGCTTGACAGGGTCAGAGACCCAGTACTTC.

The rearrangement uses TRBV27 and TRBJ2-7; 10 bases are a match to TRBD2. The CDR3 sequence is 15 residues long. Germline V gene data show CDR1 as MNHEY and CDR2 as SMNVEV (reference sequence). Germline trimming cut 5 bases from V and 4 bases from J; bases unmatched to any gene: 8. This CDR3 is CASSNQLAGLYEQYF. The DNA for the CDR3 is TGTGCCAGCAGTAACCAACTAGCGGGGTTGTACGAGCAGTACTTC.

The J gene is TRBJ1-1, the V gene TRBV9; 8 bases match TRBD1. Germline V gives CDR1 SGDLS, CDR2 YYNGEE. The CDR3 extends over 14 amino acids. The V and J ends lost 2 bases and 5 bases, in that order; junction bases with no gene match: 5. CDR3 amino acids: CASSVDYRGTEAFF. In DNA, the CDR3 is TGTGCCAGCAGCGTGGACTACAGGGGGACTGAAGCTTTCTTT.

The chain has TRBV19 and TRBJ1-4; D is undetermined. V was trimmed by 6 bases and J by 2 bases, leaving 13 bases between them. In germline, CDR1 is LNHDA, CDR2 SQIVND (reference sequence). The CDR3 loop spans 15 amino acids. CDR3 sequence (DNA): TGTGCCAGTAGATACACCAAGGGTACTAATGAAAAACTGTTTTTT. Amino acid sequence: CASRYTKGTNEKLFF.

The chain joins TRBV28 to TRBJ2-6; the D is unclear. The CDR3 has 18 residues. The germline gives CDR1 MDHEN, CDR2 SYDVKM. V gave up 3 bases and J gave up 1 base, with 16 bases separating them. The CDR3 spells CASSFITVAASGANVLTF. The DNA of the CDR3 is TGTGCCAGCAGTTTCATTACAGTAGCTGCGTCTGGGGCCAACGTCCTGACTTTC. Supplemented by reference TRBV28 and TRBJ2-6, the full variable domain reads DVKVTQSSRYLVKRTGEKVFLECVQDMDHENMFWYRQDPGLGLRLIYFSYDVKMKEKGDIPEGYSVSREKKERFSLILESASTNQTSMYLCASSFITVAASGANVLTFGAGSRLTVL.

The rearrangement links TRBV4-3 to TRBJ1-2; no clear D gene. The V gene lost 0 bases and the J gene lost 8 bases, with 10 bases spanning the gap. CDR3 size: 13 residues. Germline values: CDR1 LGHNA, CDR2 YSLEER. CDR3 sequence: CASSQESFLGYTF. In DNA, the CDR3 is TGCGCCAGCAGCCAAGAAAGTTTCCTCGGCTACACCTTC.

The chain employs TRBV15 and TRBJ1-1; no definite D call. Per the germline V gene, CDR1 is LNHNV and CDR2 is YYDKDF (reference sequence). The CDR3 totals 15 residues. Between the trimmed V and J ends, which lost 0 bases and 4 bases, there was a span of 12 bases. The CDR3 region is CATSRDHAGGTEAFF. The CDR3 DNA reads as TGTGCCACCAGCAGAGATCATGCAGGCGGCACTGAAGCTTTCTTT. Drawing the rest from reference TRBV15 and TRBJ1-1, the complete variable domain is DAMVIQNPRYQVTQFGKPVTLSCSQTLNHNVMYWYQQKSSQAPKLLFHYYDKDFNNEADTPDNFQSRRPNTSFCFLDIRSPGLGDTAMYLCATSRDHAGGTEAFFGQGTRLTVV.

V and J are TRBV28 and TRBJ2-3; possibly TRBD2 for D (6 bases). The CDR3 has 16 residues. CDR1 MDHEN and CDR2 SYDVKM come from the germline V gene. V lost 3 bases and J 1 base, leaving 14 bases between the germline ends. CDR3 region: CASSLGGGAGTDTQYF. DNA for the CDR3: TGTGCCAGCAGTTTGGGGGGTGGGGCTGGCACAGATACGCAGTATTTT.

The chain joins TRBV7-9 to TRBJ2-1; D is perhaps TRBD1 or TRBD2 (5 bases each). Deletions cut 0 bases from V and 2 bases from J, with 11 bases between. Germline V gene data show CDR1 as SEHNR and CDR2 as FQNEAQ (reference sequence). The CDR3 sequence is 16 residues long. The CDR3 spells CASSLAAGRAYNEQFF. Here the CDR3 DNA reads TGTGCCAGCAGCTTAGCGGCGGGCAGGGCCTACAATGAGCAGTTCTTC.

This rearrangement joins TRBV28 to TRBJ2-4, with 7 bases aligning to TRBD1. With V trimmed by 5 bases and J by 4 bases, 5 bases remained unmatched. Germline loops: CDR1 MDHEN, CDR2 SYDVKM. The CDR3 covers 14 residues. In DNA form, the CDR3 reads TGTGCCAGCAGTCCCGGGACAGATAAAAACATTCAGTACTTC. Protein: CASSPGTDKNIQYF.

V and J are TRBV7-9 and TRBJ1-4; 8 positions agree with TRBD1. Trimming at V came to 5 bases and at J to 3 bases, leaving 5 bases not matched to a gene. The germline CDR1 and CDR2 sequences are SEHNR and FQNEAQ (reference sequence). The CDR3 has 15 amino acids. The CDR3 reads CASSPGQGPNEKLFF. CDR3 bases: TGTGCCAGCAGCCCCGGACAGGGCCCTAATGAAAAACTGTTTTTT. The variable domain in full, with the rest retrieved from reference TRBV7-9 and TRBJ1-4, is DTGVSQNPRHKITKRGQNVTFRCDPISEHNRLYWYRQTLGQGPEFLTYFQNEAQLEKSRLLSDRFSAERPKGSFSTLEIQRTEQGDSAMYLCASSPGQGPNEKLFFGSGTQLSVL.

The rearrangement joins TRBV5-1 to TRBJ2-3; 7 bases line up with TRBD2. This CDR3 spans 15 amino acids. Germline V gives CDR1 SGHRS, CDR2 YFSETQ. The ends lost 4 bases at V and 1 base at J; junction bases unmatched: 6. CDR3 in amino acids: CASSGGLYRTDTQYF. CDR3 nucleotide sequence: TGCGCCAGCAGCGGGGGACTATATCGCACAGATACGCAGTATTTT.

This clone was seen just once. V and J are TRBV7-2 and TRBJ1-2; D gene ambiguous. V dropped 8 bases and J dropped 8 bases, with 18 bases sitting between them. CDR1 is SGHTA, CDR2 FQGNSA, per germline. The CDR3 contains 13 residues. CDR3 nucleotide sequence: TGTGCCAGCCTCAGGACCCGACCGGGGGGCTACACCTTC. Its protein is CASLRTRPGGYTF. Full variable domain (missing parts from reference TRBV7-2 and TRBJ1-2): GAGVSQSPSNKVTEKGKDVELRCDPISGHTALYWYRQSLGQGLEFLIYFQGNSAPDKSGLPSDRFSAERTGGSVSTLTIQRTQQEDSAVYLCASLRTRPGGYTFGSGTRLTVV.